The rows below give T cell receptor beta chains drawn from one sample of a study of shared clonotypes between healthy human individuals. Profiled with immunoSEQ multiplex PCR; TCRdb holds only in-frame clones, not every one. The sample records more than 1 million clones, roughly 74% being singletons. Specimen: memory CD4+ T cells from PBMCs. These receptors were obtained from a man aged 18-30 years in good health. Some clones in this sample may be carry-over from other donors' samples. The CDR3 runs from the conserved cysteine through the conserved F or W. The order of the fields is clone size, D gene, J gene, V gene, CDR3 DNA, CDR3 protein. A D gene is named only where the DNA matches it firmly. The size field is filled for only some rows; it gives once, few, many or a size class.

abundance: -
d_gene: -
j_gene: TRBJ2-4
v_gene: TRBV6-1
CDR3nt: TGTGCCAGCAGTGGGTCCAGGGTGGTGGGCATTCAGTACTTC
CDR3aa: CASSGSRVVGIQYF

abundance: -
d_gene: -
j_gene: TRBJ2-1
v_gene: TRBV11-3
CDR3nt: TGTGCCAGCAGCCCCGAAGATCCGGCAGGGAGGACGAATGAGCAGTTCTTC
CDR3aa: CASSPEDPAGRTNEQFF

abundance: -
d_gene: -
j_gene: TRBJ2-5
v_gene: TRBV28
CDR3nt: TGTGCCAGCAGTTTCAGGGGAGGGCAAGAGACCCAGTACTTC
CDR3aa: CASSFRGGQETQYF

abundance: -
d_gene: TRBD2
j_gene: TRBJ2-2
v_gene: TRBV11-3
CDR3nt: TGTGCCAGCAGCGGCCCGGGGAGCGGGAGGGCCGGCGGGGAGCTGTTTTTT
CDR3aa: CASSGPGSGRAGGELFF

abundance: -
d_gene: -
j_gene: TRBJ2-2
v_gene: TRBV7-3
CDR3nt: TGTGCCAGCAGCCCGTCAACTCGGACCGGGGAGCTGTTTTTT
CDR3aa: CASSPSTRTGELFF

abundance: -
d_gene: -
j_gene: TRBJ2-1
v_gene: TRBV5-4
CDR3nt: TGTGCCAGCAGCACCAAGCCGGGGGCGGACAATGAGCAGTTCTTC
CDR3aa: CASSTKPGADNEQFF

abundance: -
d_gene: -
j_gene: TRBJ1-2
v_gene: TRBV28
CDR3nt: TGTGCCAGCAGTTTAGGCGCCGTAAACTCGATTAGCTATGGCTACACCTTC
CDR3aa: CASSLGAVNSISYGYTF

abundance: -
d_gene: -
j_gene: TRBJ1-1
v_gene: TRBV18
CDR3nt: TGTGCCAGCTCACCTGGGACCTACACTGAAGCTTTCTTT
CDR3aa: CASSPGTYTEAFF

abundance: -
d_gene: -
j_gene: TRBJ2-7
v_gene: TRBV5-1
CDR3nt: TGCGCCAGCAGCTCTGGGACTCAAGGGTATAAGCAGTACTTC
CDR3aa: CASSSGTQGYKQYF

abundance: few
d_gene: -
j_gene: TRBJ1-2
v_gene: TRBV5-1
CDR3nt: TGCGCCAGCAGCTTGGGGCCAATACCAGCTAACTATGGCTACACCTTC
CDR3aa: CASSLGPIPANYGYTF

abundance: -
d_gene: TRBD2
j_gene: TRBJ2-5
v_gene: TRBV5-5
CDR3nt: TGTGCCAGCAGCTTGTCGGTGATAGGACTAGGGGAGACCCAGTACTTC
CDR3aa: CASSLSVIGLGETQYF

abundance: -
d_gene: -
j_gene: TRBJ2-7
v_gene: TRBV6-1
CDR3nt: TGTGCCACCCTACAGGGAAGGTACGAGCAGTACTTC
CDR3aa: CATLQGRYEQYF

abundance: -
d_gene: -
j_gene: TRBJ2-5
v_gene: TRBV4-1
CDR3nt: TGCGCCAGCAGCCAAGGGACAGCTGAGGGAGAGACCCAGTACTTC
CDR3aa: CASSQGTAEGETQYF

abundance: -
d_gene: TRBD1
j_gene: TRBJ1-1
v_gene: TRBV10-3
CDR3nt: TGTGCCATCAGAGAGGGGACAGGGGAGGCCACTGAAGCTTTCTTT
CDR3aa: CAIREGTGEATEAFF

abundance: many
d_gene: -
j_gene: TRBJ1-2
v_gene: TRBV6-1
CDR3nt: TGTGCCAGCAGTGAGTCCGCAGGGGCGCACTATGGCTACACCTTC
CDR3aa: CASSESAGAHYGYTF

abundance: -
d_gene: TRBD1
j_gene: TRBJ1-5
v_gene: TRBV2
CDR3nt: TGTGCCAGCAGTGAAGACAGGGGTCAGCCCCAGCATTTT
CDR3aa: CASSEDRGQPQHF

abundance: -
d_gene: -
j_gene: TRBJ2-2
v_gene: TRBV7-2
CDR3nt: TGTGCCAGCAGCTTATTGGGGCAGGGTCTCACCGGGGAGCTGTTTTTT
CDR3aa: CASSLLGQGLTGELFF

abundance: -
d_gene: -
j_gene: TRBJ2-2
v_gene: TRBV7-3
CDR3nt: TGTGCCAGCAGCGGAGGACTTATAGCGAACACCGGGGAGCTGTTTTTT
CDR3aa: CASSGGLIANTGELFF